This TCR beta chain was captured in a study of cytomegalovirus exposure and HLA in healthy donors. Study results and limitations: A later analysis found common viral pathogens apparently linked to several of the most significant clusters.

PCR was performed using 60 Vbeta and 13 Jbeta primers. Profiling relied on immunoSEQ multiplex PCR, and the TCRdb table lists in-frame clones only, not all of them. This table holds about 160,000 clones, roughly 80% found once. The table lists this clone with many counts. Its matching antigen is unknown. This CDR3 contains 20 residues. The germline V gene encodes CDR1 SGHRS and CDR2 YFSETQ. V shed 4 bases, J shed 0 bases, and the junction held 21 bases outside the gene matches. The origin of this receptor is a young man in good health and CMV-seronegative. This chain joins TRBV5-1 and TRBJ1-2, with 7 bases matching TRBD1. Sequenced material: PBMCs. The CDR3 bases are TGCGCCAGCAGCCTATACCTTGCAGGGGGTCTTACTGATCCTAACTATGGCTACACCTTC. Protein sequence: CASSLYLAGGLTDPNYGYTF. Variable domain in full (rest from reference TRBV5-1 and TRBJ1-2): KAGVTQTPRYLIKTRGQQVTLSCSPISGHRSVSWYQQTPGQGLQFLFEYFSETQRNKGNFPGRFSGRQFSNSRSEMNVSTLELGDSALYLCASSLYLAGGLTDPNYGYTFGSGTRLTVV.